This TCR beta chain comes out of a study of T cells after yellow fever vaccination. The wider study: Some fractions had low cell numbers, and these were prepared with SMART-Seq v4 Ultra Low Input. Whole-study findings and limits: Some clonotypes were seen in both the CD4 and the CD8 compartments. These made up a small share and likely arose from convergent recombination. Contamination by abundant bulk-population clonotypes could be present in FACS-sorted repertoires.

TCR cDNA was made by 5'RACE template switching, adding a universal primer site and UMIs. Via MiXCR, TCRdb re-called the 5' RACE reads, giving one row per CDR3 protein. The sample consists of nearly 550,000 distinct CDR3 sequences, around 21% of them appearing once. CDR3 length: 13 amino acids. The ends were cut back, 4 bases at V and 2 bases at J, with 9 bases in the middle. Germline CDR1 SGHNT, CDR2 YYREEE (reference sequence). Note on this clonotype: Its antigen is currently unknown.

The TCR sequence derives from a young man who received the YFV17D yellow fever vaccine. This sample comprised PBMCs, obtained 15 days after the yellow fever booster vaccination. The chain has TRBV5-4 and TRBJ2-5, with a weak D call TRBD2 (5 bases). CDR3 in DNA: TGTGCCAGCAGCACCCCGGGACAAGAGACCCAGTACTTC. It codes for CASSTPGQETQYF.